This T cell receptor beta chain is from a study of identical twins. Study findings and constraints: Excess sharing by twins proved weaker in beta out-of-frame sequences.

This CDR3 is built from 12 residues. The J segment lost 6 bases and the V segment lost 4 bases, leaving 1 base of the junction unmatched. Germline V CDR1 and CDR2: SQVTM, ANQGSEA. This clonotype was picked up a small number of times. Its antigen is not known. TCRdb re-called the 5' RACE reads through MiXCR, storing one row per CDR3 protein. The top ten hold approximately 4.3% of the sample, which has fewer than 900,000 distinct CDR3 sequences, around 20% seen once. A further study also used this sample, focusing on T cells expressing NK-cell markers. That publication notes: Serological testing identified seven of the eight sequenced donors as HCMV-seropositive and one as seronegative. Restricting sorting to alpha-beta TCR T cells was achieved in several experiments by an anti-gamma-delta TCR antibody.

The V gene is TRBV29-1, the J gene TRBJ2-2; 8 bases map to TRBD2. The sequencing input was PBMCs. The source of this sequence is a young woman in good health. CDR3 residues: CSVVGGAGELFF. The CDR3 region has the DNA TGCAGCGTTGTCGGGGGGGCCGGGGAGCTGTTTTTT.